This T cell receptor beta chain was profiled in a study of T cell changes during pregnancy in multiple sclerosis. Germline trimming cut 2 bases from V and 5 bases from J; bases unmatched to any gene: 8. Germline-derived CDR1 and CDR2 are SGHRS and YFSETQ. This CDR3 spans 18 amino acids. Clones were sequenced by immunoSEQ multiplex PCR, and TCRdb holds only the in-frame ones, with some missing. The sample records roughly 90,000 clones, 90% to 95% being singletons. The rearrangement uses TRBV5-1 and TRBJ2-3, with 16 bases matching TRBD2. The receptor was isolated from a female donor with multiple sclerosis, enrolled in a pregnancy study. This specimen consisted of peripheral blood, obtained in the third trimester of pregnancy. The CDR3 coding sequence is TGCGCCAGCAGCTTCGGGACTAGCGGGAGGGCAGGTATAGATACGCAGTATTTT. The encoded protein is CASSFGTSGRAGIDTQYF.